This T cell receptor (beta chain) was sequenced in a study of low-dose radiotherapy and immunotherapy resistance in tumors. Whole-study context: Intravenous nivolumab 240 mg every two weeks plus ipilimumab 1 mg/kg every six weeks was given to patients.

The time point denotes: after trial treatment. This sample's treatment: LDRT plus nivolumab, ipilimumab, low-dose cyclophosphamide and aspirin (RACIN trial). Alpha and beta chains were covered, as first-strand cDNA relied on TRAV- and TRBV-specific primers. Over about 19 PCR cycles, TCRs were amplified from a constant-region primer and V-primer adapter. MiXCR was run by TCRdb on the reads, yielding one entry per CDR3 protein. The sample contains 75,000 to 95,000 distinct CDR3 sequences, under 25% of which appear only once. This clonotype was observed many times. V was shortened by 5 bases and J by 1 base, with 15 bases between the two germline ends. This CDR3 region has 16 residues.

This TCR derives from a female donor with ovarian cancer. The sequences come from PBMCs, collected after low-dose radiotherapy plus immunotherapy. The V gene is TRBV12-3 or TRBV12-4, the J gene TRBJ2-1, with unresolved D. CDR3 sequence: CASSLSWEESYNEQFF. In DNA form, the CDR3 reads TGTGCCAGCAGTCTGTCATGGGAAGAGTCCTACAATGAGCAGTTCTTC.